This TCR beta chain was captured by sequencing in a study of beta chain features in type 1 diabetes. Study-wide results and limits: Within patients, naive, central memory and Treg TCRB repertoires seemed more similar than within healthy donors. Patients with Type 1 diabetes showed moderately but significantly shorter TCRB CDR3s in all four CD4+ subsets. PCR, the amplification step, might favor shorter templates, equally in patients and controls.

As to this clone: As yet, its antigen is unknown. The sample carries other DNA sequences with the same CDR3.

Per the germline V gene, CDR1 is SEHNR and CDR2 is FQNEAQ (reference sequence). Trimming took 1 base from V and 0 from J; bases not matched to a gene: 2. CDR3 size: 15 residues. Expressed TCRB transcripts were sequenced, since all the RNA that had been isolated was reverse transcribed. TCRdb's table, derived via immunoSEQ multiplex PCR, lists solely in-frame clones and lacks some. The data contain 600,000 to 700,000 clones, under 15% of them singletons. The rearrangement uses TRBV7-9 and TRBJ1-1; TRBD1 agrees at 7 bases. The TCR was taken from a man aged 18-30 years with type 1 diabetes. The specimen was naive CD4+ T cells from blood. The CDR3 sequence is CASSLGDRVNTEAFF. As DNA, the CDR3 is TGTGCCAGCAGCTTAGGGGACAGAGTGAACACTGAAGCTTTCTTT.